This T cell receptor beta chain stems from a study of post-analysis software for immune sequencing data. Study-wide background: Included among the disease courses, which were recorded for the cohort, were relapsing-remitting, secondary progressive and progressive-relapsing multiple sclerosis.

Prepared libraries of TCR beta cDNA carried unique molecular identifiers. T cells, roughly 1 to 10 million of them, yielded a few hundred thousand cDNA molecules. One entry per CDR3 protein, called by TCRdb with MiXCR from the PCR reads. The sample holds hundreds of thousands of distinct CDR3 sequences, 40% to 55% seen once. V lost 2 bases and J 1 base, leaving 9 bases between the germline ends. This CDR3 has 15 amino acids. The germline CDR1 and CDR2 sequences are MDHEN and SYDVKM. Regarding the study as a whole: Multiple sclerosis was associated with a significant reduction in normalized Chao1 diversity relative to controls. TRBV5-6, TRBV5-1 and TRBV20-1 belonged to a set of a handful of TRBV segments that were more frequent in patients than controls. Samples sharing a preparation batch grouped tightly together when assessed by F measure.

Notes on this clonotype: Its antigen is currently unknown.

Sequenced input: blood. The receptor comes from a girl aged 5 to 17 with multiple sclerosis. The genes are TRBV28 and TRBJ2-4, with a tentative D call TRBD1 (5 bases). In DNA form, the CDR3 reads TGTGCCAGCAGTTTAACAGGTGACGCCAAAAACATTCAGTACTTC. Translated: CASSLTGDAKNIQYF.